This passage covers 11 T cell receptor beta chains from one sample sequenced in a study of STAT3 mutations in large granular lymphocyte leukemia. Their recognized antigens are unknown. Study conclusions and caveats: In T-cell large granular lymphocyte leukemia, about half of patients showed multiple immunodominant subclonotypes.

Sequenced by immunoSEQ multiplex PCR; TCRdb stores in-frame clones only, minus some. The sample consists of 1,500 or so clones, approximately 63% of them appearing once. The specimen was peripheral blood mononuclear cells. These receptors were collected from a woman aged 70 to 79 with T-cell large granular lymphocyte leukemia. Some clones in this sample may be carry-over from other donors' samples.

This clone was seen more than once but under ten times. V is TRBV6-5 and J is TRBJ1-2, with 7 bases aligning to TRBD1. J lost 0 bases, V lost 5 bases, and 3 bases had no gene match. CDR1 is MNHEY, CDR2 SVGAGI, per germline. This CDR3 has 14 residues. CDR3 sequence: CASSPGTANYGYTF. CDR3 coding DNA: TGTGCCAGCAGTCCCGGGACAGCTAACTATGGCTACACCTTC.

This chain links TRBV5-1 with TRBJ2-3; 9 bases are shared with TRBD1. This CDR3 region has 15 residues. In germline, CDR1 is SGHRS, CDR2 YFSETQ. V lost 4 bases to trimming and J lost 4 bases; unmatched junction nucleotides: 7. The CDR3 bases are TGCGCCAGCAGCGGGACAGGGCAAGCTCCAGATACGCAGTATTTT. It specifies CASSGTGQAPDTQYF.

This clone showed up just a few times. The gene calls are TRBV5-6 and TRBJ2-3; D remains ambiguous. CDR1 is SGHDT, CDR2 YYEEEE, per germline. This CDR3 comprises 17 residues. The V end was cut by 1 base, the J end by 3 bases, with 18 bases between. DNA for the CDR3: TGTGCCAGCAGCTTGTACCCAAGGTCGGTGGGAACAGATACGCAGTATTTT. This codes for CASSLYPRSVGTDTQYF.

The rearrangement uses TRBV5-1 and TRBJ1-1; 7 positions match TRBD1. V trimming: 4 bases; J trimming: 0 bases; junction bases outside the gene matches: 9. This CDR3 is built from 16 residues. The germline V gene encodes CDR1 SGHRS and CDR2 YFSETQ. DNA for the CDR3: TGCGCCAGCAGCACCCAAACAGGGGCGGTGAACACTGAAGCTTTCTTT. It yields the protein CASSTQTGAVNTEAFF. Full variable domain (missing parts from reference TRBV5-1 and TRBJ1-1): KAGVTQTPRYLIKTRGQQVTLSCSPISGHRSVSWYQQTPGQGLQFLFEYFSETQRNKGNFPGRFSGRQFSNSRSEMNVSTLELGDSALYLCASSTQTGAVNTEAFFGQGTRLTVV.

This clone was seen a single time. V usage is TRBV5-1 and J usage is TRBJ2-7, with TRBD1 matching 9 bases. With 0 bases clipped from V and 5 bases from J, the junction kept 6 bases outside the gene matches. The germline V gene has CDR1 SGHRS and CDR2 YFSETQ. The CDR3 is 15 amino acids. Here the CDR3 reads CASSLETGGNHEQYF. The CDR3 nucleotides are TGCGCCAGCAGCTTGGAGACAGGGGGGAACCACGAGCAGTACTTC. Full variable domain (rest looked up from reference TRBV5-1 and TRBJ2-7): KAGVTQTPRYLIKTRGQQVTLSCSPISGHRSVSWYQQTPGQGLQFLFEYFSETQRNKGNFPGRFSGRQFSNSRSEMNVSTLELGDSALYLCASSLETGGNHEQYFGPGTRLTVT.

In this sample, this clone is large. Written as DNA, the CDR3 is TGCAGCGTGACAGGTCGGGTGAACACTGAAGCTTTCTTT. It codes for CSVTGRVNTEAFF. V is TRBV29-1 and J is TRBJ1-1, with a possible D match to TRBD1 (6 bases). The length of the CDR3 is 13 residues. Germline loops: CDR1 SQVTM, CDR2 ANQGSEA. Trimming shortened V by 6 bases and J by 0 bases, and 11 bases separated the two germline ends.

The chain carries TRBV5-1 and TRBJ2-7; D uncertain. The CDR3 totals 13 residues. The V and J ends lost 1 base and 6 bases respectively, with 11 bases between them. Germline V gene lookup returns CDR1 SGHRS and CDR2 YFSETQ. In DNA, the CDR3 is TGCGCCAGCAGCTTGTCCTTGTCTGCCGAGCAGTACTTC. This sequence encodes CASSLSLSAEQYF.

The J gene is TRBJ2-7, the V gene TRBV5-1, with 9 positions matching TRBD1. V lost 0 bases and J lost 5; bases outside the gene matches: 6. Germline CDR1 reads SGHRS; CDR2 reads YFSETQ. The CDR3 loop spans 15 amino acids. Here the CDR3 reads CASSLVPRQGDEQYF. The CDR3 DNA reads TGCGCCAGCAGCTTGGTACCTCGACAGGGGGACGAGCAGTACTTC.

V gene TRBV10-3 combines with J gene TRBJ2-3; 13 bases map to TRBD2. This CDR3 spans 17 amino acids. CDR1 and CDR2 (germline): ENHRY, SYGVKD. The trim removed 1 base at V and 4 bases at J, leaving 5 bases unmatched. CDR3 sequence (DNA): TGTGCCATCAGTGAGTTACTAGCGGGAGGGAGCGCAGATACGCAGTATTTT. It yields the protein CAISELLAGGSADTQYF.

This clone was detected only a few times. The genes are TRBV6-5 and TRBJ1-5; no reliable D call. V was shortened by 4 bases and J by 5 bases, with 9 bases between the two germline ends. The germline CDR1 and CDR2 sequences are MNHEY and SVGAGI. The CDR3 consists of 13 residues. The CDR3 is CASSWGADQPQHF. CDR3 sequence (DNA): TGTGCCAGCAGTTGGGGAGCCGATCAGCCCCAGCATTTT.

This clone was recorded once. This CDR3 reads CASSPPGAYEQYF. The CDR3 nucleotides are TGTGCCAGCTCACCACCAGGGGCCTACGAGCAGTACTTC. This chain links TRBV18 with TRBJ2-7; maybe TRBD1 (5 bases). Germline lookup yields CDR1 KGHSH and CDR2 LQKENI. V shed 0 bases and J shed 2 bases, with 5 bases lying between them. The CDR3 extends over 13 amino acids.